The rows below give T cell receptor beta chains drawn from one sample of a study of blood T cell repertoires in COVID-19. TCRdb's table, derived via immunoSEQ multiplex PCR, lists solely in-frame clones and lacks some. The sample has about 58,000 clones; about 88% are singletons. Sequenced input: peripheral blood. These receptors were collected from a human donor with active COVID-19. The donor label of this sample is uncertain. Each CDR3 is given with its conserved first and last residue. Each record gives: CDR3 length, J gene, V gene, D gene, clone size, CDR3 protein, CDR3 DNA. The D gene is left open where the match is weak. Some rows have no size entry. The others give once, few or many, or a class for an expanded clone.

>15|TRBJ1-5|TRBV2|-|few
CASREQGLSNQPQHF
TGTGCCAGCAGGGAACAGGGCTTGAGCAATCAGCCCCAGCATTTT
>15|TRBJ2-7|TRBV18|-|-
CASSPPRDTIYEQYF
TGTGCCAGCTCACCACCCCGGGACACAATATACGAGCAGTACTTC
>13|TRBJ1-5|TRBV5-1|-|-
CASSLGGLSPQHF
TGCGCCAGCAGCCTCGGGGGGCTATCGCCCCAGCATTTT
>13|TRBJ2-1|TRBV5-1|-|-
CASSLDSYNEQFF
TGCGCCAGCAGCTTGGACAGTTACAATGAGCAGTTCTTC
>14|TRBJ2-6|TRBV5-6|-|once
CASVREPGANVLTF
TGTGCCAGCGTCCGGGAGCCTGGGGCCAACGTCCTGACTTTC
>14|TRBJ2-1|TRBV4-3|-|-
CASSHQTSEYEQFF
TGCGCCAGCAGCCACCAGACTAGTGAGTATGAGCAGTTCTTC
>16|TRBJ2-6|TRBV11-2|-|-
CASSLVWLAGANVLTF
TGTGCCAGCAGCTTAGTATGGCTCGCAGGGGCCAACGTCCTGACTTTC
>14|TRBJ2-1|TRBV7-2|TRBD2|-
CASSPRTSYNEQFF
TGTGCCAGCAGCCCGCGGACTAGCTACAATGAGCAGTTCTTC
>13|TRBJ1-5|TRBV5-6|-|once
CASSRTGEQPQHF
TGTGCCAGCAGCCGGACGGGGGAACAGCCCCAGCATTTT
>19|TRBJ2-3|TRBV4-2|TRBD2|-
CASSQEQGLAGEPTDTQYF
TGTGCCAGCAGCCAAGAGCAGGGTTTAGCGGGGGAGCCCACAGATACGCAGTATTTT
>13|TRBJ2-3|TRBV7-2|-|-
CASSLSHGDTQYF
TGTGCCAGCAGCCTTAGTCACGGGGATACGCAGTATTTT
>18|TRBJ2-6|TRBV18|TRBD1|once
CASSPRTGGGSGANVLTF
TGTGCCAGCTCACCCCGGACAGGGGGGGGATCTGGGGCCAACGTCCTGACTTTC
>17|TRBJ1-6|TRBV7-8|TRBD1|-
CASSLNPLTGGFSPLHF
TGTGCCAGCAGCTTAAACCCCCTGACAGGGGGCTTTTCACCCCTCCACTTT
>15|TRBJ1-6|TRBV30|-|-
CAWSAAGVRNSPLHF
TGTGCCTGGAGTGCGGCAGGGGTTCGGAATTCACCCCTCCACTTT
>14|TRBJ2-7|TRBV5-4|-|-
CASRSRQGSYEQYF
TGTGCCAGCAGGTCCCGGCAGGGTTCCTACGAGCAGTACTTC
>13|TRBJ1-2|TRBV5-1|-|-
CASSLGSDYGYTF
TGCGCCAGCAGCTTGGGCAGCGACTATGGCTACACCTTC
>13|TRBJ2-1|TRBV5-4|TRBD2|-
CASSPWTSDEQFF
TGTGCCAGCAGCCCCTGGACTAGCGATGAGCAGTTCTTC
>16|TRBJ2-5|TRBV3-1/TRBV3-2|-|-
CASSQDRRGGQETQYF
TGTGCCAGCAGCCAAGATAGGAGGGGGGGTCAAGAGACCCAGTACTTC
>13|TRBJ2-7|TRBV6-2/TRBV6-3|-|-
CASSIDSSYEQYF
TGTGCCAGCAGCATCGACAGCTCCTACGAGCAGTACTTC
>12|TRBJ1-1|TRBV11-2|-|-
CASSSLAWRAFF
TGTGCCAGCAGCTCCCTAGCTTGGAGGGCTTTCTTT
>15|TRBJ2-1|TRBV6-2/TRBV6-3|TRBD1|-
CASSYSGGAGNEQFF
TGTGCCAGCAGTTACTCAGGGGGCGCCGGCAATGAGCAGTTCTTC
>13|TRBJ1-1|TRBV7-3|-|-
CASRPPGNTEAFF
TGTGCCAGCAGGCCCCCGGGGAACACTGAAGCTTTCTTT
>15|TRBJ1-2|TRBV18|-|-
CASSPLPQVNYGYTF
TGTGCCAGCTCACCACTGCCACAGGTGAACTATGGCTACACCTTC
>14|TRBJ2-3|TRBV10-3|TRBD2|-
CAIGWGGGADTQYF
TGTGCCATCGGTTGGGGCGGGGGGGCAGATACGCAGTATTTT
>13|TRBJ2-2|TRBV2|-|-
CASRAQGTGELFF
TGTGCCAGCAGGGCTCAGGGCACCGGGGAGCTGTTTTTT
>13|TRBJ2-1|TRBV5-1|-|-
CASSSTRGYEQFF
TGCGCCAGCAGCTCGACACGGGGGTATGAGCAGTTCTTC
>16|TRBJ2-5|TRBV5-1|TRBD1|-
CASSLNGQGGQETQYF
TGCGCCAGCAGCTTGAACGGACAGGGTGGGCAAGAGACCCAGTACTTC
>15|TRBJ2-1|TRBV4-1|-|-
CASSQDLTAYNEQFF
TGCGCCAGCAGCCAAGATTTGACAGCGTACAATGAGCAGTTCTTC
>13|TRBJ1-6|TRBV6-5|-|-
CASSSLGGSPLHF
TGTGCCAGCAGCTCACTAGGCGGTTCACCCCTCCACTTT
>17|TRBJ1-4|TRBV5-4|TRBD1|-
CASSLRGDGTGGEKLFF
TGTGCCAGCAGCTTGAGAGGGGACGGGACAGGGGGGGAAAAACTGTTTTTT
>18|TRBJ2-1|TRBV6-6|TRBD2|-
CASSPLGTSGSSYNEQFF
TGTGCCAGCAGTCCACTCGGGACTAGCGGGAGCTCCTACAATGAGCAGTTCTTC
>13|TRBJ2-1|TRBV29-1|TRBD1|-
CSVDWTGGDEQFF
TGCAGCGTTGACTGGACAGGGGGCGATGAGCAGTTCTTC
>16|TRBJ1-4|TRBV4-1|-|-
CASSQTQTRQVVELFF
TGCGCCAGCAGCCAAACCCAGACAAGGCAAGTTGTGGAACTGTTTTTT